The clone carrying this TCR beta chain was picked up a small number of times. This record belongs to a study of OX40 agonist ivuxolimab in advanced cancers. CDR3 length: 12 amino acids. Between the trimmed V and J ends, which lost 3 bases and 7 bases, there was a span of 9 bases. CDR1 SNHLY and CDR2 FYNNEI come from the germline V gene. Profiling relied on immunoSEQ multiplex PCR, and the TCRdb table lists in-frame clones only, not all of them. The sample records 55,000 to 65,000 clones, approximately 80% being singletons. Sequences were derived from CD4+ or CD8+ T cells sorted from blood, sampled in a trial of the OX40 agonist ivuxolimab. V gene TRBV2 combines with J gene TRBJ1-2; D unclear. The TCR was taken from an adult with an advanced solid tumor such as melanoma, head and neck, liver or kidney cancer. CDR3 nucleotide sequence: TGTGCCAGCAGTGATGCGGGGTCTGGCTACACCTTC. This sequence encodes CASSDAGSGYTF.